The present entry profiles one T cell receptor beta chain with its context. With 0 bases removed from V and 0 bases from J, the gap between germline ends came to 6 bases. The CDR3 consists of 14 residues. Germline V gene lookup returns CDR1 GTSNPN and CDR2 SVGIG (reference sequence). TCRdb's table, derived via immunoSEQ multiplex PCR, lists solely in-frame clones and lacks some. The data contain more than 7,000 clones, about 79% of them singletons. This specimen belongs to a study of somatic mutations in cytotoxic T cells in rheumatoid arthritis. The chain combines TRBV30 with TRBJ2-1; no clear D. The sequence came from an adult with rheumatoid arthritis. Sequencing used CD8+ T cells sorted from blood. The CDR3 loop is CAWSVWFSYNEQFF. CDR3 coding DNA: TGTGCCTGGAGTGTATGGTTCTCCTACAATGAGCAGTTCTTC. The entire variable domain, with the rest obtained from reference TRBV30 and TRBJ2-1, is as follows: SQTIHQWPATLVQPVGSPLSLECTVEGTSNPNLYWYRQAAGRGLQLLFYSVGIGQISSEVPQNLSASRPQDRQFILSSKKLLLSDSGFYLCAWSVWFSYNEQFFGPGTRLTVL.